These T cell receptor beta chains were read from a single sample in a study of OX40 agonist ivuxolimab in advanced cancers. Sequencing was performed with immunoSEQ multiplex PCR; in TCRdb, only in-frame clones are kept and a portion is missing. Found here are 60,000 to 65,000 clones, roughly nine tenths of them singletons; the top ten hold around 13%. The material sequenced was CD4+ or CD8+ T cells sorted from blood, taken in a trial of the OX40 agonist ivuxolimab. These receptors originate from an adult with an advanced solid tumor such as melanoma, head and neck, liver or kidney cancer. Each CDR3 is given with its conserved first and last residue. Each record gives: clone size, J gene, D gene, V gene, CDR3 protein, CDR3 DNA. D genes are given only for firm matches. Rows give clone size only sometimes, using once, few, many, or a class for an expanded clone.

clone size: .
J gene: TRBJ1-1
D gene: .
V gene: TRBV4-1
CDR3 protein: CASSQGYGYEAFF
CDR3 DNA: TGCGCCAGCAGCCAAGGATATGGGTACGAAGCTTTCTTT

clone size: .
J gene: TRBJ2-7
D gene: .
V gene: TRBV27
CDR3 protein: CASSWGQAYEQYF
CDR3 DNA: TGTGCCAGCAGTTGGGGACAAGCGTACGAGCAGTACTTC

clone size: .
J gene: TRBJ1-2
D gene: .
V gene: TRBV5-1
CDR3 protein: CASSPGTAGISYTF
CDR3 DNA: TGCGCCAGCAGCCCCGGGACGGCAGGAATAAGCTACACCTTC

clone size: .
J gene: TRBJ2-7
D gene: TRBD2
V gene: TRBV4-1
CDR3 protein: CASSQDRDQRENEQYF
CDR3 DNA: TGCGCCAGCAGCCAAGATAGGGACCAGCGGGAAAACGAGCAGTACTTC

clone size: .
J gene: TRBJ2-3
D gene: .
V gene: TRBV9
CDR3 protein: CASSGASSADTQYF
CDR3 DNA: TGTGCCAGCAGTGGGGCTAGCTCGGCAGATACGCAGTATTTT

clone size: .
J gene: TRBJ2-3
D gene: TRBD2
V gene: TRBV7-9
CDR3 protein: CASTHIAGAIDTQYF
CDR3 DNA: TGTGCCAGCACCCATATAGCGGGAGCGATAGATACGCAGTATTTT

clone size: .
J gene: TRBJ2-3
D gene: TRBD2
V gene: TRBV5-1
CDR3 protein: CASSQGTSDTDTQYF
CDR3 DNA: TGCGCCAGCAGTCAAGGGACTAGCGACACAGATACGCAGTATTTT

clone size: .
J gene: TRBJ1-2
D gene: .
V gene: TRBV13
CDR3 protein: CASSLVGNYGYTF
CDR3 DNA: TGTGCCAGCAGCTTAGTGGGGAACTATGGCTACACCTTC

clone size: .
J gene: TRBJ2-4
D gene: .
V gene: TRBV5-1
CDR3 protein: CASSLAIAKNIQYF
CDR3 DNA: TGCGCCAGCAGCTTGGCGATAGCCAAAAACATTCAGTACTTC

clone size: .
J gene: TRBJ2-1
D gene: .
V gene: TRBV5-6
CDR3 protein: CASSLQGFQFF
CDR3 DNA: TGTGCCAGCAGCTTACAGGGTTTCCAGTTCTTC

clone size: once
J gene: TRBJ2-2
D gene: .
V gene: TRBV7-3
CDR3 protein: CASSPLIGGELFF
CDR3 DNA: TGTGCCAGCAGCCCCTTAATAGGCGGGGAGCTGTTTTTT

clone size: .
J gene: TRBJ2-1
D gene: TRBD2
V gene: TRBV28
CDR3 protein: CASSPYSGSSYNEQFF
CDR3 DNA: TGTGCCAGCAGCCCCTATAGCGGGAGCTCCTACAATGAGCAGTTCTTC

clone size: .
J gene: TRBJ2-7
D gene: .
V gene: TRBV28
CDR3 protein: CASSQSGITYEQYF
CDR3 DNA: TGTGCCAGCAGTCAATCCGGGATCACCTACGAGCAGTACTTC

clone size: .
J gene: TRBJ1-1
D gene: .
V gene: TRBV11-3
CDR3 protein: CASSFDGSRVRGSSGAFF
CDR3 DNA: TGTGCCAGCAGCTTCGACGGTTCGAGAGTCAGGGGCTCCAGCGGGGCTTTCTTT

clone size: .
J gene: TRBJ1-1
D gene: .
V gene: TRBV9
CDR3 protein: CASSVEGMAEAFF
CDR3 DNA: TGTGCCAGCAGCGTAGAAGGGATGGCTGAAGCTTTCTTT

clone size: .
J gene: TRBJ1-2
D gene: .
V gene: TRBV6-1
CDR3 protein: CASSERIGTLPNYGYTF
CDR3 DNA: TGTGCCAGCAGTGAACGGATCGGGACACTTCCTAATTATGGCTACACCTTC

clone size: .
J gene: TRBJ2-3
D gene: TRBD1
V gene: TRBV5-1
CDR3 protein: CASSFFLIRDRDETDTQYF
CDR3 DNA: TGCGCCAGCAGCTTCTTTCTTATCCGGGACAGGGACGAGACAGATACGCAGTATTTT

clone size: once
J gene: TRBJ2-3
D gene: .
V gene: TRBV27
CDR3 protein: CASSPPEGWPDTQYF
CDR3 DNA: TGTGCCAGCAGTCCGCCCGAAGGCTGGCCAGATACGCAGTATTTT

clone size: .
J gene: TRBJ1-5
D gene: .
V gene: TRBV19
CDR3 protein: CASSQRSVQPQHF
CDR3 DNA: TGTGCCAGTAGTCAAAGGAGTGTGCAGCCCCAGCATTTT

clone size: .
J gene: TRBJ1-2
D gene: .
V gene: TRBV7-8
CDR3 protein: CASSPRTGSRGDGYTF
CDR3 DNA: TGTGCCAGCAGCCCCAGGACGGGATCGAGGGGCGATGGCTACACCTTC

clone size: .
J gene: TRBJ2-3
D gene: TRBD1
V gene: TRBV16
CDR3 protein: CASSQGTDTDTQYF
CDR3 DNA: TGTGCCAGCAGCCAAGGGACAGACACAGATACGCAGTATTTT

clone size: .
J gene: TRBJ1-1
D gene: .
V gene: TRBV6-1
CDR3 protein: CASIDRWPPNTEAFF
CDR3 DNA: TGTGCCAGCATTGACCGATGGCCGCCGAACACTGAAGCTTTCTTT

clone size: few
J gene: TRBJ2-2
D gene: .
V gene: TRBV10-3
CDR3 protein: CAITENGELFF
CDR3 DNA: TGTGCCATCACTGAGAACGGGGAGCTGTTTTTT

clone size: .
J gene: TRBJ2-7
D gene: TRBD2
V gene: TRBV7-9
CDR3 protein: CASSLVGGSSHEQYF
CDR3 DNA: TGTGCCAGCAGCTTAGTAGGCGGGAGTAGTCACGAGCAGTACTTC

clone size: .
J gene: TRBJ2-3
D gene: .
V gene: TRBV29-1
CDR3 protein: CSADIDTQYF
CDR3 DNA: TGCAGCGCTGATATAGATACGCAGTATTTT

clone size: once
J gene: TRBJ1-2
D gene: .
V gene: TRBV19
CDR3 protein: CATSWGTNYGYTF
CDR3 DNA: TGTGCCACCAGTTGGGGGACTAACTATGGCTACACCTTC

clone size: .
J gene: TRBJ2-2
D gene: TRBD2
V gene: TRBV4-1
CDR3 protein: CASSQDLLAGNTGELFF
CDR3 DNA: TGCGCCAGCAGCCAAGATTTACTAGCGGGCAACACCGGGGAGCTGTTTTTT

clone size: .
J gene: TRBJ1-2
D gene: .
V gene: TRBV19
CDR3 protein: CASSIDRANYGYTF
CDR3 DNA: TGTGCCAGTAGTATTGACCGAGCTAACTATGGCTACACCTTC

clone size: .
J gene: TRBJ2-1
D gene: TRBD2
V gene: TRBV15
CDR3 protein: CATTAAGLGNEQFF
CDR3 DNA: TGTGCCACCACGGCAGCGGGGTTGGGGAATGAGCAGTTCTTC

clone size: .
J gene: TRBJ2-3
D gene: .
V gene: TRBV7-9
CDR3 protein: CASSLAGFRADTQYF
CDR3 DNA: TGTGCCAGCAGCTTAGCAGGCTTCAGGGCAGATACGCAGTATTTT

clone size: .
J gene: TRBJ1-5
D gene: .
V gene: TRBV19
CDR3 protein: CASSGGLGNQPQHF
CDR3 DNA: TGTGCCAGTAGTGGTGGACTAGGGAATCAGCCCCAGCATTTT

clone size: once
J gene: TRBJ2-3
D gene: .
V gene: TRBV11-3
CDR3 protein: CASSAGLGSNTDTQYF
CDR3 DNA: TGTGCCAGCAGCGCGGGGTTGGGCAGTAACACAGATACGCAGTATTTT

clone size: .
J gene: TRBJ1-5
D gene: .
V gene: TRBV27
CDR3 protein: CASSFLGAVGNQPQHF
CDR3 DNA: TGTGCCAGCAGTTTCCTGGGGGCTGTGGGCAATCAGCCCCAGCATTTT

clone size: .
J gene: TRBJ2-1
D gene: .
V gene: TRBV10-3
CDR3 protein: CAISESSGYNEQFF
CDR3 DNA: TGTGCCATCAGTGAGTCTAGCGGATACAATGAGCAGTTCTTC

clone size: .
J gene: TRBJ2-7
D gene: .
V gene: TRBV7-8
CDR3 protein: CASGGTVLGEQYF
CDR3 DNA: TGTGCCAGCGGCGGGACAGTTCTGGGCGAGCAGTACTTC

clone size: .
J gene: TRBJ2-1
D gene: TRBD2
V gene: TRBV13
CDR3 protein: CASSYRLAGSYNEQFF
CDR3 DNA: TGTGCCAGCAGCTACCGACTAGCGGGCTCCTACAATGAGCAGTTCTTC

clone size: medium-sized
J gene: TRBJ1-1
D gene: .
V gene: TRBV5-1
CDR3 protein: CASSRTRTVNTEAFF
CDR3 DNA: TGCGCCAGCAGCCGGACCCGGACGGTGAACACTGAAGCTTTCTTT

clone size: .
J gene: TRBJ2-7
D gene: .
V gene: TRBV7-9
CDR3 protein: CASSAGASPYEQYF
CDR3 DNA: TGTGCCAGCAGCGCAGGGGCTTCCCCCTACGAGCAGTACTTC

clone size: .
J gene: TRBJ2-3
D gene: TRBD2
V gene: TRBV7-9
CDR3 protein: CASSPRGASGADTQYF
CDR3 DNA: TGTGCCAGCAGCCCCCGCGGGGCTAGCGGAGCAGATACGCAGTATTTT

clone size: .
J gene: TRBJ2-7
D gene: .
V gene: TRBV10-2
CDR3 protein: CATQDYEQYF
CDR3 DNA: TGCGCCACTCAGGACTACGAGCAGTACTTC

clone size: .
J gene: TRBJ2-7
D gene: .
V gene: TRBV19
CDR3 protein: CASTPSDQGPDEQYF
CDR3 DNA: TGTGCCAGTACCCCTAGTGATCAGGGTCCTGACGAGCAGTACTTC

clone size: .
J gene: TRBJ1-2
D gene: TRBD1
V gene: TRBV9
CDR3 protein: CASSLDRGPYGYTF
CDR3 DNA: TGTGCCAGCAGCCTTGACAGGGGCCCCTATGGCTACACCTTC

clone size: .
J gene: TRBJ1-1
D gene: TRBD1
V gene: TRBV6-5
CDR3 protein: CASRFQGGSTEAFF
CDR3 DNA: TGTGCCAGCAGGTTCCAGGGGGGGAGCACTGAAGCTTTCTTT

clone size: .
J gene: TRBJ2-5
D gene: TRBD2
V gene: TRBV5-4
CDR3 protein: CASSLVAGSQETQYF
CDR3 DNA: TGTGCCAGCAGCTTGGTAGCGGGATCCCAAGAGACCCAGTACTTC

clone size: .
J gene: TRBJ2-1
D gene: TRBD1
V gene: TRBV19
CDR3 protein: CATSGTAYNEQFF
CDR3 DNA: TGTGCCACCTCGGGGACAGCCTACAATGAGCAGTTCTTC

clone size: once
J gene: TRBJ1-2
D gene: TRBD1
V gene: TRBV7-9
CDR3 protein: CATTTGTGGYTF
CDR3 DNA: TGTGCCACTACGACAGGGACAGGGGGCTACACCTTC

clone size: .
J gene: TRBJ1-1
D gene: TRBD1
V gene: TRBV4-1
CDR3 protein: CASSPGTGANTEAFF
CDR3 DNA: TGCGCCAGCAGCCCGGGGACAGGCGCGAACACTGAAGCTTTCTTT

clone size: .
J gene: TRBJ2-7
D gene: .
V gene: TRBV19
CDR3 protein: CASSLGGLTYEQYF
CDR3 DNA: TGTGCCAGTAGTCTCGGGGGCCTAACCTACGAGCAGTACTTC

clone size: .
J gene: TRBJ2-4
D gene: TRBD2
V gene: TRBV27
CDR3 protein: CASSLGLKNIQYF
CDR3 DNA: TGTGCCAGCAGCTTGGGACTAAAAAACATTCAGTACTTC

clone size: .
J gene: TRBJ2-7
D gene: TRBD2
V gene: TRBV7-3
CDR3 protein: CASSYSGGGEQYF
CDR3 DNA: TGTGCCAGCAGCTATAGCGGGGGCGGAGAGCAGTACTTC

clone size: .
J gene: TRBJ1-2
D gene: TRBD1
V gene: TRBV27
CDR3 protein: CASSLSGTGVTGYTF
CDR3 DNA: TGTGCCAGCAGTTTATCCGGGACAGGGGTGACTGGCTACACCTTC

clone size: .
J gene: TRBJ2-7
D gene: TRBD1
V gene: TRBV7-2
CDR3 protein: CASSLRRQGANEQYF
CDR3 DNA: TGTGCCAGCAGCTTACGGAGACAGGGGGCGAACGAGCAGTACTTC

clone size: .
J gene: TRBJ2-7
D gene: .
V gene: TRBV5-1
CDR3 protein: CASSFARDSYYEQYF
CDR3 DNA: TGCGCCAGCAGCTTCGCGCGGGACAGCTACTACGAGCAGTACTTC

clone size: .
J gene: TRBJ2-1
D gene: .
V gene: TRBV27
CDR3 protein: CASSFGLTLNEQFF
CDR3 DNA: TGTGCCAGCAGTTTTGGGTTAACTCTCAATGAGCAGTTCTTC

clone size: once
J gene: TRBJ2-7
D gene: .
V gene: TRBV7-2
CDR3 protein: CASSFTDLYEQYF
CDR3 DNA: TGTGCCAGCAGCTTTACAGACCTCTACGAGCAGTACTTC

clone size: .
J gene: TRBJ1-3
D gene: .
V gene: TRBV4-2
CDR3 protein: CASSPGLGNTIYF
CDR3 DNA: TGTGCCAGCAGCCCAGGGCTAGGAAACACCATATATTTT

clone size: .
J gene: TRBJ1-2
D gene: .
V gene: TRBV5-6
CDR3 protein: CASSLTGSDYGYTF
CDR3 DNA: TGTGCCAGCAGCCTGACAGGCTCGGACTATGGCTACACCTTC

clone size: .
J gene: TRBJ2-2
D gene: .
V gene: TRBV14
CDR3 protein: CASSQVIGRVLFF
CDR3 DNA: TGTGCCAGCAGCCAAGTAATCGGACGCGTGCTGTTTTTT

clone size: few
J gene: TRBJ1-2
D gene: TRBD1
V gene: TRBV5-1
CDR3 protein: CASSPTGTGYYGYTF
CDR3 DNA: TGCGCCAGCAGCCCCACCGGGACAGGGTACTATGGCTACACCTTC

clone size: .
J gene: TRBJ2-7
D gene: .
V gene: TRBV27
CDR3 protein: CASSDLYEQYF
CDR3 DNA: TGTGCCAGCAGTGACCTCTACGAGCAGTACTTC